This T cell receptor (beta chain) was captured in a study of Ad26.COV2.S vaccination and SARS-CoV-2 variants. The overall study: Enrollment placed the donor in the COV1001 Ad26.COV2.S trial arm.

Treatment: some 19 received Ad26.COV2.S at low or high dose, single or two shots; about 5 received placebo; per-sample allocation not given. The samples were gathered on day 63 after the first injection of vaccine or placebo. Measured with immunoSEQ multiplex PCR; TCRdb has only the in-frame clones, and not every one. The table has fewer than 300,000 clones, 80% to 90% seen once. Per germline, CDR1 SEHNR and CDR2 FQNEAQ (reference sequence). With 5 bases removed from V and 0 bases from J, the gap between germline ends came to 19 bases. The CDR3 spans 18 residues. This material consisted of peripheral blood, taken in a trial of Ad26.COV2.S vaccine versus placebo. The sequence came from a person aged 18-65 years who received the Ad26.COV2.S COVID-19 vaccine or a placebo. The chain uses TRBV7-9 and TRBJ1-4; D possibly corresponds to TRBD1 (5 bases). The CDR3 is CASSPTLLDRPTNEKLFF. As DNA, the CDR3 is TGTGCCAGCAGCCCGACCCTTTTAGACAGACCAACTAATGAAAAACTGTTTTTT.